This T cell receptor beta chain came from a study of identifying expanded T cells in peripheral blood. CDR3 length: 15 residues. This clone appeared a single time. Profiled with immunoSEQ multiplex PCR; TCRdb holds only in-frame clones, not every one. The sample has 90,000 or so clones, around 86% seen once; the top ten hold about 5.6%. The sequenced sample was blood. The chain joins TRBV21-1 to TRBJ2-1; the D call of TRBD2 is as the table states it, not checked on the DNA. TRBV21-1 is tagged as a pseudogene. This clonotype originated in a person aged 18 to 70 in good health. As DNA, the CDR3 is TGTGCCAGCAGCACCCAAGCTAGCGGAGACAATGAGCAGTTCTTC. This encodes CASSTQASGDNEQFF.